The clone carrying this T cell receptor (beta chain) was recorded many times. What it recognizes is unknown. V was shortened by 4 bases and J by 0 bases, with 7 bases between the two germline ends. The CDR3 totals 12 residues. Looked up from germline, CDR1 is SQVTM and CDR2 is ANQGSEA. Documented time point: blood at routine non-recurrence follow-up after resection. Whole RNA came from tumor, nontumor lung or frozen PBMC and was sequenced without being sorted. This sample stems from a study of spatial heterogeneity in lung cancer. General study results and limits: Ubiquitous expanded tumor TCRs showed up in blood more at resection than follow-up.

TCRdb analysed the 5' RACE reads with MiXCR anew, one entry per CDR3 protein. This sample carries about 29,000 distinct CDR3 sequences, around 9.3% of them seen once, and the ten largest clones take about 30%. V is TRBV29-1 and J is TRBJ2-7; D is undetermined. The sequencing here drew on PBMCs, taken at follow-up. The sequence came from a female donor with early-stage non-small cell lung cancer. In DNA, the CDR3 is TGCAGCGTTGGTAAGGGCTCCTACGAGCAGTACTTC. As protein: CSVGKGSYEQYF.